The 32 T cell receptor beta chains given below trace back to one sample, sequenced in a study. Tregs were sorted as CD4+CD25+CD127-/low cells. TCRdb analysed the 5' RACE reads with MiXCR anew, one entry per CDR3 protein. The profile covers over 10,000 distinct CDR3 sequences, with about 53% appearing a single time and 12% taken by the ten largest. Sequences were obtained from tumor-infiltrating Tregs sorted from the breast tumor. These receptors were collected from a female donor with breast cancer.

The CDR3 reads CACSEAGGIDEQYV. The CDR3 DNA sequence: TGTGCCTGCAGTGAAGCGGGCGGGATTGACGAGCAGTACGTC. The chain has TRBV6-1 and TRBJ2-7, with D possibly being TRBD2 (6 bases). There are 14 residues in the CDR3. Germline lookup yields CDR1 MNHNS and CDR2 SASEGT.

The sample holds a few counts of this clonotype. The CDR3 DNA reads TGTGCCAGCAGCTCTCGACTAGTGGGCACCGGGGAGCTGTTTTTT. This sequence encodes CASSSRLVGTGELFF. The genes are TRBV7-3 and TRBJ2-2; weak D call: TRBD2 (6 bases). The V and J ends lost 4 bases and 4 bases respectively, with 13 bases between them. Germline lookup yields CDR1 SGHTA and CDR2 FQGTGA. The CDR3 is 15 amino acids.

The chain is built from TRBV20-1 and TRBJ2-7, with TRBD2 matching 7 bases. From germline, CDR1 is DFQATT and CDR2 SNEGSKA (reference sequence). V lost 3 bases to trimming and J lost 6 bases; unmatched junction nucleotides: 2. This CDR3 is 11 amino acids long. The DNA of the CDR3 is TGCAGTGCTAGGGCGGGGGTCGAGCAGTACGTC. Its protein is CSARAGVEQYV.

This clonotype was counted a few times. CDR3 protein: CASSVAGGHSPDTDTQYF. The CDR3 DNA reads as TGCGCCAGCAGCGTAGCGGGAGGGCACTCCCCCGATACAGATACGCAGTATTTT. J is TRBJ2-3 and V is TRBV4-1; TRBD2 matches at 11 bases. Germline V gene sequence: CDR1 MGHRA, CDR2 YSYEKL. CDR3 length: 18 amino acids. J gave up 3 bases and V 5 bases, and 13 bases lay outside the gene matches.

This clonotype was seen a handful of times. The gene calls are TRBV9 and TRBJ2-6, with D maybe TRBD2 (6 bases). CDR1 and CDR2 (germline): SGDLS, YYNGEE. The V and J ends lost 5 bases and 0 bases respectively, with 15 bases between them. The CDR3 contains 17 residues. The CDR3 spells CASSGQAGVSGANVLTF. As DNA, the CDR3 is TGTGCCAGCAGTGGTCAAGCGGGCGTCTCTGGGGCCAACGTCCTGACTTTC.

The V call is TRBV7-8, the J call TRBJ2-1; D may be TRBD2 (5 bases). V was pared by 0 bases and J by 7 bases, with 10 bases between. CDR1 is SGHVS, CDR2 FQNEAQ, per germline. The CDR3 covers 14 residues. The CDR3 loop reads CASSLARPGNEQFF. The DNA of the CDR3 is TGTGCCAGCAGCTTAGCGCGGCCGGGGAATGAGCAGTTCTTC.

The chain uses TRBV18 and TRBJ1-5, with unresolved D. The V gene lost 2 bases and the J gene lost 3 bases, with 5 bases spanning the gap. In germline, CDR1 is KGHSH, CDR2 LQKENI. The CDR3 totals 13 residues. This chain's CDR3 is CASSPAHNQPQHF. CDR3 DNA sequence: TGTGCCAGCTCACCAGCGCACAATCAGCCCCAGCATTTT.

This chain joins TRBV7-2 and TRBJ2-1; D is undetermined. V was pared by 5 bases and J by 16 bases, with 24 bases between. The CDR3 is 14 residues long. Germline values: CDR1 SGHTA, CDR2 FQGNSA. The CDR3: CASSITHRRSAVFF. In DNA form, the CDR3 reads TGTGCCAGCAGCATTACCCACAGACGCTCTGCTGTCTTCTTC.

V is TRBV29-1 and J is TRBJ2-1; D gene unclear. Germline V gives CDR1 SQVTM, CDR2 ANQGSEA. The CDR3 covers 10 residues. V was cut by 4 bases and J by 3 bases, with 1 base left in between. The CDR3 nucleotides read TGCAGCGTTGTCTACAATGAGCAGTTCTTC. Amino acid sequence: CSVVYNEQFF.

A few counts support this clonotype. The chain has TRBV4-3 and TRBJ2-2; TRBD2 agrees at 8 bases. CDR1 and CDR2 (germline): LGHNA, YSLEER. The CDR3 extends over 17 amino acids. V lost 0 bases, J lost 5 bases, and 8 bases stayed unmatched. CDR3 amino acids: CASSQEIERESTGELFF. The CDR3 DNA is TGCGCCAGCAGCCAAGAGATCGAGCGGGAGTCGACCGGGGAGCTGTTTTTT.

The chain has TRBV7-2 and TRBJ2-1; 11 bases match TRBD2. CDR3 length: 16 residues. Germline-derived CDR1 and CDR2 are SGHTA and FQGNSA. The V and J ends lost 1 base and 4 bases, in that order; junction bases with no gene match: 3. This chain's CDR3 is CASSLVGTSGYNEQFF. DNA of the CDR3: TGTGCCAGCAGCTTAGTTGGGACTAGCGGATACAATGAGCAGTTCTTC.

The rearrangement uses TRBV30 and TRBJ2-1; unclear D gene. This CDR3 region has 12 residues. Germline-derived CDR1 and CDR2 are GTSNPN and SVGIG (reference sequence). The V and J ends lost 0 bases and 4 bases respectively, with 4 bases between them. This CDR3 is CAWSVRYNEQFF. The CDR3 DNA reads TGTGCCTGGAGTGTACGTTACAATGAGCAGTTCTTC.

This clonotype was recorded a few times. The chain uses TRBV15 and TRBJ2-7; either TRBD1 or TRBD2 may fit D (5 bases each). There are 16 residues in the CDR3. The V gene's germline CDR1 is LNHNV and CDR2 YYDKDF (reference sequence). V was pared by 5 bases and J by 0 bases, with 17 bases between. CDR3 residues: CATSPRRDRSSYEQYF. The CDR3 nucleotides read TGTGCCACCAGCCCACGCCGGGACCGTAGCTCCTACGAGCAGTACTTC.

J is TRBJ1-1 and V is TRBV20-1; TRBD1 is a possible D gene (6 bases). This CDR3 spans 13 amino acids. V lost 4 bases, J lost 10 bases, and 19 bases lay in between. Germline values: CDR1 DFQATT, CDR2 SNEGSKA (reference sequence). The CDR3 here is CSATTYRDHGAFF. The CDR3 nucleotides read TGCAGTGCTACCACGTACAGGGACCACGGAGCTTTCTTT.

Details on this clonotype: One junction end does not reproduce the germline sequence, and a read error may be involved. The chain has TRBV27 and TRBJ2-7, with 7 positions matching TRBD2. CDR1 and CDR2 (germline): MNHEY, SMNVEV (reference sequence). CDR3 length: 16 amino acids. The CDR3 sequence is CASSFFGASGSYEQYF. CDR3 nucleotides: TGTGCCAGCAGTTTTTTCGGGGCTAGCGGATCCTACGAGCAGTACTTT.

The CDR3 DNA reads TGTGCCATCAGTGCGGAGTATAACTATGGCTACACCTTC. Translating it yields CAISAEYNYGYTF. The chain uses TRBV10-3 and TRBJ1-2; D uncertain. The CDR3 consists of 13 residues. With 4 bases removed from V and 1 base from J, the gap between germline ends came to 7 bases. The germline V gene has CDR1 ENHRY and CDR2 SYGVKD.

The gene calls are TRBV6-5 and TRBJ2-2; 10 bases agree with TRBD1. The V gene end was trimmed by 6 bases and the J gene end by 6 bases; junction bases not matched to a gene: 7. The CDR3 loop spans 15 amino acids. The germline V gene has CDR1 MNHEY and CDR2 SVGAGI. The DNA for the CDR3 is TGTGCCAGCAGCCCGGGACAGGGGTTATCCGGGGAGCTGTTTTTT. This gives the protein CASSPGQGLSGELFF.

The CDR3 protein is CASSNWGIGELFF. The CDR3 DNA follows: TGCGCCAGCAGCAATTGGGGCATCGGGGAGCTGTTTTTT. V is TRBV5-1 and J is TRBJ2-2, with D possibly TRBD1 on 5 matching bases. Germline CDR1 and CDR2: SGHRS and YFSETQ. CDR3 length: 13 residues. Trimming removed 4 bases from V and 7 bases from J, with 11 bases in between.

The chain combines TRBV20-1 with TRBJ2-7; D uncertain. V shed 3 bases and J shed 3 bases, with 9 bases lying between them. Germline loops: CDR1 DFQATT, CDR2 SNEGSKA (reference sequence). CDR3 size: 12 residues. CDR3: CSARRIDYEQYF. The DNA of the CDR3 is TGCAGTGCTAGGAGGATAGACTACGAGCAGTACTTC.

The rearrangement joins TRBV7-2 to TRBJ2-5; D remains ambiguous. The CDR3 has 15 amino acids. The V and J ends lost 1 base and 2 bases respectively, with 11 bases between them. Looked up from germline, CDR1 is SGHTA and CDR2 is FQGNSA. The chain's CDR3 is CASSLGRHGQETQYF. In DNA, the CDR3 is TGTGCCAGCAGCTTAGGCCGCCACGGGCAAGAGACCCAGTACTTC.

This clonotype was seen only a few times. The chain links TRBV7-8 to TRBJ1-5; 10 nucleotides match TRBD1. V trimming: 4 bases; J trimming: 5 bases; junction bases outside the gene matches: 2. The CDR3 runs to 14 residues. CDR1 is SGHVS, CDR2 FQNEAQ, per germline. The CDR3 reads CASSSDRGYQPQHF. DNA of the CDR3: TGTGCCAGCAGCTCGGACAGGGGGTATCAGCCCCAGCATTTT.

CDR3 sequence reads: CSAPAGGNTDTQYF. The CDR3 bases are TGCAGTGCTCCGGCTGGGGGGAACACAGATACGCAGTATTTT. This sequence joins TRBV20-1 and TRBJ2-3, with a tentative D call TRBD2 (6 bases). The length of the CDR3 is 14 residues. V lost 5 bases and J lost 2, with 14 bases in between. The V gene's germline CDR1 is DFQATT and CDR2 SNEGSKA (reference sequence).

This chain links TRBV5-1 with TRBJ2-3; D uncertain. Germline V gene lookup returns CDR1 SGHRS and CDR2 YFSETQ. V gave up 0 bases and J gave up 4 bases, with 12 bases separating them. This CDR3 comprises 15 residues. The CDR3 bases are TGCGCCAGCAGCTTGGGCAGGACCGGCGCAGATACGCAGTATTTT. Its protein product is CASSLGRTGADTQYF.

In this sample, this clonotype turned up once. The chain couples TRBV25-1 to TRBJ2-1, with 11 bases matching TRBD2. This CDR3 spans 13 amino acids. Germline CDR1 is MGHDK and CDR2 is SYGVNS. The V gene end was trimmed by 3 bases and the J gene end by 9 bases; junction bases not matched to a gene: 1. The CDR3, as DNA: TGTGCCAGCAGTGAGACTAGCGGGATTGAGCAGTTCTTC. It is translated as CASSETSGIEQFF.

The count of this clonotype is one. The chain has TRBV28 and TRBJ1-6; tentative D call: TRBD1 (6 bases). The CDR3 has 14 amino acids. Deletions cut 5 bases from V and 6 bases from J, with 11 bases between. The germline CDR1 and CDR2 sequences are MDHEN and SYDVKM. The CDR3 nucleotides read TGTGCCAGCAGTGGTCAGGGGAGTAATTCACCCCTCCACTTT. Its protein is CASSGQGSNSPLHF.

The J gene is TRBJ1-5, the V gene TRBV20-1; D is perhaps TRBD1 (6 bases). Trimming pared 3 bases from V and 5 bases from J, leaving 11 bases between. CDR3 size: 13 residues. The germline CDR1 and CDR2 sequences are DFQATT and SNEGSKA (reference sequence). The CDR3 nucleotides are TGCAGTGCTAGTGGGACAAACGATCAGCCCCAGCATTTT. Its translation is CSASGTNDQPQHF.

The rearrangement links TRBV6-5 to TRBJ2-1; TRBD1 might be the D (6 bases). Germline V CDR1 and CDR2: MNHEY, SVGAGI. Trimming removed 4 bases at V and 7 bases at J, with 11 bases between. The CDR3 is 13 residues long. The CDR3 DNA is TGTGCCAGCAGTTTATACAGGGAGAATGAGCAGTTCTTC. Its protein product is CASSLYRENEQFF.

This clonotype appeared a single time. The gene calls are TRBV6-1 and TRBJ1-5; no clear D gene. The CDR3 has 16 amino acids. V was trimmed by 2 bases and J by 6 bases, leaving 17 bases between them. CDR1 is MNHNS and CDR2 is SASEGT in the germline V gene. CDR3 protein: CASSENVWARGQPQHF. CDR3 bases: TGTGCCAGCAGTGAAAACGTTTGGGCGCGGGGTCAGCCCCAGCATTTT.

The V gene is TRBV20-1, the J gene TRBJ2-1; 10 positions match TRBD2. With 2 bases clipped from V and 4 bases from J, the junction kept 2 bases outside the gene matches. CDR1 DFQATT and CDR2 SNEGSKA come from the germline V gene (reference sequence). This CDR3 is 14 amino acids long. Written as DNA, the CDR3 is TGCAGTGCTAGACTAGCGGGAGTTTACAATGAGCAGTTCTTC. As protein: CSARLAGVYNEQFF.

The chain joins TRBV18 to TRBJ2-1, with 11 nucleotides matching TRBD2. CDR3 length: 17 amino acids. V gave up 3 bases and J gave up 7 bases; unmatched junction bases: 11. CDR1 KGHSH and CDR2 LQKENI come from the germline V gene. This CDR3 reads CASSPRLAGGLINEQFF. CDR3 DNA: TGTGCCAGCTCACCTCGTCTAGCGGGAGGACTGATAAATGAGCAGTTCTTC. The full variable domain, completed using reference TRBV18 and TRBJ2-1, is NAGVMQNPRHLVRRRGQEARLRCSPMKGHSHVYWYRQLPEEGLKFMVYLQKENIIDESGMPKERFSAEFPKEGPSILRIQQVVRGDSAAYFCASSPRLAGGLINEQFFGPGTRLTVL.

V and J are TRBV28 and TRBJ2-1; 7 bases map to TRBD2. The CDR3 has 12 residues. Germline V CDR1 and CDR2: MDHEN, SYDVKM. The junction had 3 bases not matched to a gene; V was cut back by 7 bases and J by 6 bases. The CDR3 DNA is TGTGCCAGCATCCAGCGGGGCAATGAGCAGTTCTTC. Amino acid sequence: CASIQRGNEQFF.

The chain carries TRBV27 and TRBJ1-4, with a weak D call TRBD1 (6 bases). Trimming cost V 3 bases and J 8 bases, with 13 bases left between them. This CDR3 comprises 14 residues. The V gene's germline CDR1 is MNHEY and CDR2 SMNVEV (reference sequence). The CDR3 sequence: CASSFNGGREKLFF. Here the CDR3 DNA reads TGTGCCAGCAGTTTCAACGGGGGGCGCGAAAAACTGTTTTTT.